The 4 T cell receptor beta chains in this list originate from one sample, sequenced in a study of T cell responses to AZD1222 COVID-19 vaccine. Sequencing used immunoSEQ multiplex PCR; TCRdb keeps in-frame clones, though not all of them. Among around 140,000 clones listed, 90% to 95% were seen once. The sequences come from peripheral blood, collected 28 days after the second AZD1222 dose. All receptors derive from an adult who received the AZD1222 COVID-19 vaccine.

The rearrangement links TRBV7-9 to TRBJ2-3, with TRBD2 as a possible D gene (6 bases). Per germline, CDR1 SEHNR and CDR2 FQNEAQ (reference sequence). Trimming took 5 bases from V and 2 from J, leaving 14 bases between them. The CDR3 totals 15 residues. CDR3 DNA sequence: TGTGCCAGCAGCCCCTGGGGAGGCACCACAGATACGCAGTATTTT. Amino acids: CASSPWGGTTDTQYF.

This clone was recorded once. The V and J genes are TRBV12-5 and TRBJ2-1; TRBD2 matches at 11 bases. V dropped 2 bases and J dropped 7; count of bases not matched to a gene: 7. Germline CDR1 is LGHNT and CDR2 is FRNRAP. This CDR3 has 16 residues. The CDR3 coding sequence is TGTGCTAGTGGTTTGATTATTAGCGGGAGGGCTAATGAGCAGTTCTTC. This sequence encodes CASGLIISGRANEQFF.

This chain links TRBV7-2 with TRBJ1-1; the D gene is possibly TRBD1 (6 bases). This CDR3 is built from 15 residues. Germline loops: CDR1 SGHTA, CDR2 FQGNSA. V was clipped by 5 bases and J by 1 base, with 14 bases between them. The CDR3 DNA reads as TGTGCCAGCAGCCCTCCAGGGGCCCCGAACACTGAAGCTTTCTTT. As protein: CASSPPGAPNTEAFF.

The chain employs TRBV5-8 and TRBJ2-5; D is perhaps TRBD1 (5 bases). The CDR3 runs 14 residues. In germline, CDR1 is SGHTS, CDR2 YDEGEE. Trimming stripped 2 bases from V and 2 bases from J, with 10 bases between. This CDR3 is CASSFGRVQETQYF. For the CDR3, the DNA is TGTGCCAGCAGCTTTGGCAGGGTTCAAGAGACCCAGTACTTC.